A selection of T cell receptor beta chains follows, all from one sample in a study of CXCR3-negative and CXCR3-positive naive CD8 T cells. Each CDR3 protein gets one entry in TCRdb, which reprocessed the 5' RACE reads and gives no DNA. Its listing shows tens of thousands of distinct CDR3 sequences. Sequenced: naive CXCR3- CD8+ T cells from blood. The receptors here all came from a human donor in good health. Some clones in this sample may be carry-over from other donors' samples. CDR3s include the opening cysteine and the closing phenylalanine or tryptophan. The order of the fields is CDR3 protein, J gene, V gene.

cdr3_aa: CASRVTSAGFSDEQYF; j_call: TRBJ2-7; v_call: TRBV7-9
cdr3_aa: CASSYENSNQPQHF; j_call: TRBJ1-5; v_call: TRBV28
cdr3_aa: CASSEYGSYEQYF; j_call: TRBJ2-7; v_call: TRBV25-1
cdr3_aa: CSVEMGVGRFRSYNEQFF; j_call: TRBJ2-1; v_call: TRBV29-1
cdr3_aa: CSVERTGELFF; j_call: TRBJ2-2; v_call: TRBV29-1
cdr3_aa: CSARSDRTNPPHNEQFF; j_call: TRBJ2-1; v_call: TRBV20-1
cdr3_aa: CASSLTVAGGPESDTQYF; j_call: TRBJ2-3; v_call: TRBV7-3
cdr3_aa: CSVEDLETGGTETQYF; j_call: TRBJ2-5; v_call: TRBV29-1
cdr3_aa: CASSLEFSYEQYF; j_call: TRBJ2-7; v_call: TRBV7-6
cdr3_aa: CASFLAAGANVLTF; j_call: TRBJ2-6; v_call: TRBV6-1
cdr3_aa: CASSLGTRTEAFF; j_call: TRBJ1-1; v_call: TRBV7-6
cdr3_aa: CASSLWGGYTF; j_call: TRBJ1-2; v_call: TRBV13
cdr3_aa: CASGKDSGMHWNEQFF; j_call: TRBJ2-1; v_call: TRBV7-9
cdr3_aa: CASSEAMGGPGYTF; j_call: TRBJ1-2; v_call: TRBV2
cdr3_aa: CSVEEPPSGGAGDTQYF; j_call: TRBJ2-3; v_call: TRBV29-1
cdr3_aa: CAYRAPTGELFF; j_call: TRBJ2-2; v_call: TRBV6-5
cdr3_aa: CASGLTGLTDTQYF; j_call: TRBJ2-3; v_call: TRBV12-5
cdr3_aa: CASRPQGSSSYEQYF; j_call: TRBJ2-7; v_call: TRBV12-3/TRBV12-4
cdr3_aa: CASSLYGGGAKNIQYF; j_call: TRBJ2-4; v_call: TRBV27
cdr3_aa: CSARQNTGELFF; j_call: TRBJ2-2; v_call: TRBV29-1
cdr3_aa: CSVEDGGQTNTEAFF; j_call: TRBJ1-1; v_call: TRBV29-1
cdr3_aa: CASSPRSAGKDTQYF; j_call: TRBJ2-3; v_call: TRBV3-1
cdr3_aa: CASSQGGVTEAFF; j_call: TRBJ1-1; v_call: TRBV4-3
cdr3_aa: CASSPFLAGLETQYF; j_call: TRBJ2-5; v_call: TRBV5-5
cdr3_aa: CSARDPGGTQAFF; j_call: TRBJ1-1; v_call: TRBV20-1
cdr3_aa: CANRAGVTQYF; j_call: TRBJ2-5; v_call: TRBV2
cdr3_aa: CASSPPQGSPYEQYF; j_call: TRBJ2-7; v_call: TRBV18
cdr3_aa: CASSQSGSENQPQHF; j_call: TRBJ1-5; v_call: TRBV23-1
cdr3_aa: CSVSSGLRYEQYF; j_call: TRBJ2-7; v_call: TRBV29-1
cdr3_aa: CASSWGRPGFTEAFF; j_call: TRBJ1-1; v_call: TRBV5-1
cdr3_aa: CSVVPDPGGTEAFF; j_call: TRBJ1-1; v_call: TRBV29-1
cdr3_aa: CASSVPADDTDTQYF; j_call: TRBJ2-3; v_call: TRBV2
cdr3_aa: CASSLASTSRDEQFF; j_call: TRBJ2-1; v_call: TRBV19
cdr3_aa: CASSSDPGLTMDTQYF; j_call: TRBJ2-3; v_call: TRBV7-7
cdr3_aa: CASSFLNTEAFF; j_call: TRBJ1-1; v_call: TRBV7-8
cdr3_aa: CASYTEIQETQYF; j_call: TRBJ2-5; v_call: TRBV28
cdr3_aa: CASGRGVGNQPQHF; j_call: TRBJ1-5; v_call: TRBV12-3/TRBV12-4
cdr3_aa: CASSVVTDGYTF; j_call: TRBJ1-2; v_call: TRBV9
cdr3_aa: CASSFGENEQFF; j_call: TRBJ2-1; v_call: TRBV12-3/TRBV12-4
cdr3_aa: CSVLAQSNEQFF; j_call: TRBJ2-1; v_call: TRBV29-1